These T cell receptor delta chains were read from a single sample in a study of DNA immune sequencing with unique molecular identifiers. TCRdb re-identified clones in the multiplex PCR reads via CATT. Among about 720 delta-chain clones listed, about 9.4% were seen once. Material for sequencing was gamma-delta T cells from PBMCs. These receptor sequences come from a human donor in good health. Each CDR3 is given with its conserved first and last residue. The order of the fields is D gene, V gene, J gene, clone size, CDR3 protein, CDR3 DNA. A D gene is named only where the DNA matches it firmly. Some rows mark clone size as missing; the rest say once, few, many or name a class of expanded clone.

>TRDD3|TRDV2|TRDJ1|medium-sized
CACDTTGGYKYDKLIF
TGTGCCTGTGATACAACTGGGGGATATAAATACGATAAACTCATCTTT
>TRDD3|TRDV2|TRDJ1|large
CACDTLGDSADKLIF
TGTGCCTGTGACACACTGGGGGATTCGGCCGATAAACTCATCTTT
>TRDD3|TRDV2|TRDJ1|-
CACERLGDLYTDKLIF
TGTGCCTGTGAACGACTGGGGGACCTGTACACCGATAAACTCATCTTT
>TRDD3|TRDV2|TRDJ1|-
CACDPLELGDTGRHTDKLIF
TGTGCCTGTGACCCGCTCGAGCTGGGGGATACAGGGCGTCACACCGATAAACTCATCTTT
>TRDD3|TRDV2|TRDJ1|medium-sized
CACDYTGGYGAGDKLIF
TGTGCCTGTGACTATACTGGGGGATACGGGGCGGGCGATAAACTCATCTTT
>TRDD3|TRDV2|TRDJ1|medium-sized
CACDNLNLGDITDKLIF
TGTGCCTGTGACAATCTGAACCTGGGGGATATAACCGATAAACTCATCTTT
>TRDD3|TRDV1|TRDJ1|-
CALGNHFRHSWGIFFADKLIF
TGTGCTCTTGGGAACCACTTCCGCCATTCCTGGGGGATATTCTTCGCCGATAAACTCATCTTT
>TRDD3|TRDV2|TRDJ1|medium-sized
CACDTLGDTTRYTDKLIF
TGTGCCTGTGACACCTTGGGGGATACTACCCGGTACACCGATAAACTCATCTTT
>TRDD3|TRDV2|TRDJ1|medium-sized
CACDTLGDTFRTDKLIF
TGTGCCTGTGACACCCTGGGGGATACATTTCGCACCGATAAACTCATCTTT
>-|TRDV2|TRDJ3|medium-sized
CACDTVYSSWDTRQMFF
TGTGCCTGTGACACCGTGTACAGCTCCTGGGACACCCGACAGATGTTTTTC
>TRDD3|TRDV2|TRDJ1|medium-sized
CACDLLTGGYETDKLIF
TGTGCCTGTGACCTTCTTACTGGGGGATACGAGACCGATAAACTCATCTTT
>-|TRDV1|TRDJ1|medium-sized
CALGGAAYSRHISTDKLIF
TGTGCTCTTGGCGGGGCTGCCTACAGCAGACATATTAGCACCGATAAACTCATCTTT
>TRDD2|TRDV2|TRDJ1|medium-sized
CACDPLAFLRSIPSTDKLIF
TGTGCCTGTGACCCCTTGGCCTTCCTACGATCCATACCCTCCACCGATAAACTCATCTTT
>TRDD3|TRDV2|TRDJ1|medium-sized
CACVTISRDTSTDKLIF
TGTGCCTGTGTCACCATCTCTCGGGATACTTCAACCGATAAACTCATCTTT
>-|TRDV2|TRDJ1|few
CACDTLGGTYTDKLIF
TGTGCCTGTGACACCCTAGGGGGAACCTACACCGATAAACTCATCTTT
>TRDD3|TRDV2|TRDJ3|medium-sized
CACDPTGGPSSWDTRQMFF
TGTGCCTGTGACCCTACTGGGGGTCCAAGCTCCTGGGACACCCGACAGATGTTTTTC
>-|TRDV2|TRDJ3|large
CACDSAGRGSTWDTRQMFF
TGTGCCTGTGACTCGGCCGGTCGCGGGAGTACCTGGGACACCCGACAGATGTTTTTC
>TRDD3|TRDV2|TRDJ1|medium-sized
CACDKLLGDRGTDKLIF
TGTGCCTGTGACAAATTACTGGGGGATAGGGGTACCGATAAACTCATCTTT
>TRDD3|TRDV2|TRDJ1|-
CACSELGTRRSDKLIF
TGTGCCTGTTCGGAACTGGGGACCCGGCGGAGTGATAAACTCATCTTT
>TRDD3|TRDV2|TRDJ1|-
CACDAILGDENYTDKLIF
TGTGCCTGTGACGCCATACTGGGGGACGAAAATTACACCGATAAACTCATCTTT
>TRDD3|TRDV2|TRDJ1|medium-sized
CACEPLPAKVGDTDKLIF
TGTGCCTGTGAACCGCTTCCGGCTAAAGTGGGGGATACCGATAAACTCATCTTT
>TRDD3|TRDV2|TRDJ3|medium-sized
CACDTPLGDTRSWDTRQMFF
TGTGCCTGTGACACTCCGCTGGGGGATACCCGCTCCTGGGACACCCGACAGATGTTTTTC
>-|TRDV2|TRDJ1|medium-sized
CACDTVGSYTDKLIF
TGTGCCTGTGACACCGTGGGGTCGTACACCGATAAACTCATCTTT
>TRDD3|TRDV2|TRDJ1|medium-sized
CACDTVGYKERDKLIF
TGTGCCTGTGACACCGTGGGATACAAGGAGCGCGATAAACTCATCTTT
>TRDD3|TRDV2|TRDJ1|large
CACDDVQWGIRSSDKLIF
TGTGCCTGTGACGACGTACAATGGGGGATACGAAGCTCCGATAAACTCATCTTT
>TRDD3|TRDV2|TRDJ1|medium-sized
CACDTLGDTTDKLIF
TGTGCCTGTGACACACTGGGGGATACTACCGATAAACTCATCTTT
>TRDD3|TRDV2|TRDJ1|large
CACDTVKSFTGGDTDKLIF
TGTGCCTGTGACACCGTCAAGTCCTTTACTGGGGGTGACACCGATAAACTCATCTTT
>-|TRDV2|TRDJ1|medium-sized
CACDTVRARTDAGTDKLIF
TGTGCCTGTGACACAGTTAGGGCGCGGACCGACGCGGGTACCGATAAACTCATCTTT
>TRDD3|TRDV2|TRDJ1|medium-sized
CACDTWGMADKLIF
TGTGCCTGTGACACCTGGGGGATGGCCGATAAACTCATCTTT
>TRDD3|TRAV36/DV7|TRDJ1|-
CAVPFSSPWGIRDTDKLIF
TGTGCTGTGCCCTTTTCCTCCCCCTGGGGGATACGGGACACCGATAAACTCATCTTT
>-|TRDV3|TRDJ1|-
CAFILRSVGWGEYTDKLIF
TGTGCCTTTATCCTACGATCCGTAGGGTGGGGGGAGTACACCGATAAACTCATCTTT
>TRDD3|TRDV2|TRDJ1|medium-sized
CACDSVWGIQGENTDKLIF
TGTGCCTGTGACTCCGTCTGGGGGATACAGGGAGAGAACACCGATAAACTCATCTTT
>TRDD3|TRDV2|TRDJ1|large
CACVPLGESTDKLIF
TGTGCCTGTGTCCCTCTGGGGGAGAGCACCGATAAACTCATCTTT
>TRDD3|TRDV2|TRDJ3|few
CACDTGIGGPSSWDTRQMFF
TGTGCCTGTGACACGGGTATTGGGGGACCAAGCTCCTGGGACACCCGACAGATGTTTTTC
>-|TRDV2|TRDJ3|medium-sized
CACDTVQEGDPRLSSWDTRQMFF
TGTGCCTGTGACACCGTACAAGAGGGGGACCCCCGACTAAGCTCCTGGGACACCCGACAGATGTTTTTC
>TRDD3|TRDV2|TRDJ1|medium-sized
CACDTVGDKGQWADKLIF
TGTGCCTGTGACACCGTTGGGGATAAAGGCCAGTGGGCCGATAAACTCATCTTT
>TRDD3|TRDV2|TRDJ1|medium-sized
CACDTLGDTLNQYTDKLIF
TGTGCCTGTGACACTCTGGGGGATACCCTGAATCAGTACACCGATAAACTCATCTTT
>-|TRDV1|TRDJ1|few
CALGARAFVDHQYKLIF
TGTGCTCTTGGGGCAAGGGCATTTGTGGACCATCAATATAAACTCATCTTT
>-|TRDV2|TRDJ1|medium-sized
CACDPLATTLLEDTDKLIF
TGTGCCTGTGACCCCCTCGCGACGACATTACTAGAAGACACCGATAAACTCATCTTT
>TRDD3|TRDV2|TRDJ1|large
CACDSLGEYTDKLIF
TGTGCCTGTGACAGCCTGGGGGAATACACCGATAAACTCATCTTT
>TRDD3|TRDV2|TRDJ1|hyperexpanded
CACDGLPTGGYTDKLIF
TGTGCCTGTGACGGCCTTCCTACTGGGGGATATACCGATAAACTCATCTTT
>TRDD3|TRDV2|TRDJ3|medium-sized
CACDTVRDTSSWDTRQMFF
TGTGCCTGTGACACCGTAAGGGATACTAGCTCCTGGGACACCCGACAGATGTTTTTC
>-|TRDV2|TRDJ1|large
CACDPLPPFLEGTHTDKLIF
TGTGCCTGTGACCCCCTTCCCCCGTTCTTAGAGGGGACTCACACCGATAAACTCATCTTT
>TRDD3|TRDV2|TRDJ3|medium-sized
CACDTVLGDTSSWDTRQMFF
TGTGCCTGTGACACCGTCCTGGGGGACACGAGCTCCTGGGACACCCGACAGATGTTTTTC
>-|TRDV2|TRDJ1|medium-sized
CACDTWLTAGNTDKLIF
TGTGCCTGTGACACTTGGCTAACGGCTGGGAACACCGATAAACTCATCTTT
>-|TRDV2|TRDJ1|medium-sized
CACDTLTTPGSGTDKLIF
TGTGCCTGTGACACCTTAACCACACCTGGTTCCGGCACCGATAAACTCATCTTT
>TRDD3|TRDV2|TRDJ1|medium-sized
CACDFLLGDTRDDKLIF
TGTGCCTGTGACTTTTTACTGGGGGATACGCGAGACGATAAACTCATCTTT
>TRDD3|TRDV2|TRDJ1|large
CACVGLLGVNGKNNTDKLIF
TGTGCCTGTGTGGGCCTACTGGGGGTAAACGGCAAAAATAACACCGATAAACTCATCTTT
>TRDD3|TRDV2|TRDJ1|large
CACDTVLRPVTGGSHTDKLIF
TGTGCCTGTGACACCGTCCTACGGCCAGTAACTGGGGGATCTCACACCGATAAACTCATCTTT
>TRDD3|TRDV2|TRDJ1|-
CACDTWGIITDKLIF
TGTGCCTGTGACACCTGGGGGATAATCACCGATAAACTCATCTTT
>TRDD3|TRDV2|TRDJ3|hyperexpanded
CACDPTGGPSWDTRQMFF
TGTGCCTGTGACCCCACTGGGGGCCCTTCCTGGGACACCCGACAGATGTTTTTC
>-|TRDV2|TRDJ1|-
CACDVISSGRPDKLIF
TGTGCCTGTGACGTAATCTCATCTGGACGCCCCGATAAACTCATCTTT
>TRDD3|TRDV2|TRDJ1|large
CACDILGDFSYDKLIF
TGTGCCTGTGACATACTGGGGGATTTCTCGTACGATAAACTCATCTTT
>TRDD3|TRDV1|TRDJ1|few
CALGEGILGSRGIKTDKLIF
TGTGCTCTTGGGGAAGGAATACTTGGATCCCGGGGGATAAAAACCGATAAACTCATCTTT